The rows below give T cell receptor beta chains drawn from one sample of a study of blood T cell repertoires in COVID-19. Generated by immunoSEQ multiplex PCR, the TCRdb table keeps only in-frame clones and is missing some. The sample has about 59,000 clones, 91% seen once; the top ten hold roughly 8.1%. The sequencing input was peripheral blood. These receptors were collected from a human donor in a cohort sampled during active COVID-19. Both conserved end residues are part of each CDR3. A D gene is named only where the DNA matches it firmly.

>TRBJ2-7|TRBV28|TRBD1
TGTGCCAGCAGTCCGTCGGGACAGGGGGTAACCTACGAGCAGTACTTC
CASSPSGQGVTYEQYF
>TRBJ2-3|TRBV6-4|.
TGTGCCAGCAGTGCCTCAGGGGGGGAAGATACGCAGTATTTT
CASSASGGEDTQYF
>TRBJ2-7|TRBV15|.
TGTGCCACCAGCTCCCCCCGGGACACCTACGAGCAGTACTTC
CATSSPRDTYEQYF
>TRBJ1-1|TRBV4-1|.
TGCGCCAGCAGCCAAGAGACAGAGTTAAACACTGAAGCTTTCTTT
CASSQETELNTEAFF
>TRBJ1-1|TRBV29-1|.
TGCAGCGTTGAAGGGGCCACTGAAGCTTTCTTT
CSVEGATEAFF
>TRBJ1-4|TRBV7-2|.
TGTGCCAGCAGCTTAGGGCTTTTTGGAGGGTCTGAAAAACTGTTTTTT
CASSLGLFGGSEKLFF
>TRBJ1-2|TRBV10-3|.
TGTGCCATCAGTGAGAGCTGGAAAGGGACTGATGGCTACACCTTC
CAISESWKGTDGYTF
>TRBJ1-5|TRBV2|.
TGTGCCAGCAATTACGGGGGGGTGAGTAATCAGCCCCAGCATTTT
CASNYGGVSNQPQHF
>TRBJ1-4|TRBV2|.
TGTGCCAGCACGAGGGGGGGGAATGAAAAACTGTTTTTT
CASTRGGNEKLFF
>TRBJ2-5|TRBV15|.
TGTGCTACACCTTGGGAGACCCAGTACTTC
CATPWETQYF
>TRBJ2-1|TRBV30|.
TGTGCCTGGAGCCGCCGCGGACTCGACTCCTACAATGAGCAGTTCTTC
CAWSRRGLDSYNEQFF
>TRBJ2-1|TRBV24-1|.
TGTGCCACCAGTGGTGGTAGCGCAAAATGGAACTACAATGAGCAGTTCTTC
CATSGGSAKWNYNEQFF
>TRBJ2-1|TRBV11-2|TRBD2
TGTGCCAGCAGCTTAGTATATAGAGCGGGAGGAGGGGATGAGCAGTTCTTC
CASSLVYRAGGGDEQFF